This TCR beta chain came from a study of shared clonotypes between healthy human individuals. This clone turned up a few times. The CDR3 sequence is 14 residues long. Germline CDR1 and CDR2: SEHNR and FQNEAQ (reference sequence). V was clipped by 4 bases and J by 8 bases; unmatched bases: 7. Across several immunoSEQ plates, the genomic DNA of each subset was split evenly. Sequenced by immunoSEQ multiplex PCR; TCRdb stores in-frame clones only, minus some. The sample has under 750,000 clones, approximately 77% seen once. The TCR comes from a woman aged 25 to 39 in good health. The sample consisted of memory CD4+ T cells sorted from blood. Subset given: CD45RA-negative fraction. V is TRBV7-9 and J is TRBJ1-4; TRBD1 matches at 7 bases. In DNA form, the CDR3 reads TGTGCCAGCAGCTCGAGACAGGGTTACGAAAAACTGTTTTTT. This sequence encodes CASSSRQGYEKLFF.